The source of this T cell receptor beta chain is a study of shared clonotypes between healthy human individuals. Study at large: CD8 memory received one plate per donor, CD8 naive two, CD4 memory three and CD4 naive three.

Terminally differentiated effector memory CD45RA+ cells were left out of the naive CD8 fraction, which was CD45RO-negative and positively selected for CCR7. Study-level results: The diversity represented, both genetic and in exposure history, was limited by few donors. Clonotypes shared by all four sorted-subset donors had higher generation probabilities than non-shared clonotypes. In four donors, about 5% of naive CD4 clonotypes appeared in common.

This CDR3 is 16 amino acids long. Deletions cut 4 bases from V and 0 bases from J, with 17 bases between. The germline gives CDR1 SGHRS, CDR2 YFSETQ. Details on this clone: Its antigen remains unidentified.

Using immunoSEQ multiplex PCR, the repertoire was profiled, and TCRdb retains in-frame clones only, with some absent. This table has roughly 2,000,000 clones, just under 95% appearing once. The source of this sequence is a man between 18 and 35 years old in good health. Some clones in this sample may be carry-over from other donors' samples. The sample taken for sequencing was naive CD8+ T cells from PBMCs. The chain joins TRBV5-1 to TRBJ2-7, with D maybe TRBD1 (5 bases). CDR3 region: CASSGLLQDSSYEQYF. The DNA for the CDR3 is TGCGCCAGCAGCGGATTACTACAGGATAGCTCCTACGAGCAGTACTTC.